A selection of T cell receptor beta chains follows, all from one sample in a study of T cell responses to AZD1222 COVID-19 vaccine. Sequencing used immunoSEQ multiplex PCR; TCRdb keeps in-frame clones, though not all of them. The sample shows 150,000 to 200,000 clones, over 80% of them seen only once. The sample consisted of peripheral blood, taken on day 0 of AZD1222 vaccination. The receptors stem from an adult in good health. Each CDR3 is given with its conserved first and last residue. The order of the fields is V gene, clone size, J gene, D gene, CDR3 DNA, CDR3 protein. A D gene is named only where the DNA matches it firmly. The size field is filled for only some rows; it gives once, few, many or a size class.

V gene: TRBV9
clone size: .
J gene: TRBJ2-1
D gene: .
CDR3 DNA: TGTGCCAGCAGCGTAGAGGCGGGCAATGAGCAGTTCTTC
CDR3 protein: CASSVEAGNEQFF

V gene: TRBV3-1/TRBV3-2
clone size: .
J gene: TRBJ2-2
D gene: .
CDR3 DNA: TGTGCCAGCAGCCACGGCGGGGAGCTGTTTTTT
CDR3 protein: CASSHGGELFF

V gene: TRBV2
clone size: .
J gene: TRBJ1-4
D gene: .
CDR3 DNA: TGTGCCAGCAGTGCGGTAGGGGGGCGGGAAAAACTGTTTTTT
CDR3 protein: CASSAVGGREKLFF

V gene: TRBV11-2
clone size: .
J gene: TRBJ2-1
D gene: .
CDR3 DNA: TGTGCCAGCAGCCCCCCAATAGGGACACTGGGCGGGGACGAGCAGTTCTTC
CDR3 protein: CASSPPIGTLGGDEQFF

V gene: TRBV5-5
clone size: .
J gene: TRBJ1-6
D gene: .
CDR3 DNA: TGTGCCAGCAGCTTTCCCGGGGGGAATTCACCCCTCCACTTT
CDR3 protein: CASSFPGGNSPLHF

V gene: TRBV2
clone size: .
J gene: TRBJ2-1
D gene: TRBD1
CDR3 DNA: TGTGCCAGAAGGACAGGGGGCCCCGACAATGAGCAGTTCTTC
CDR3 protein: CARRTGGPDNEQFF

V gene: TRBV3-1/TRBV3-2
clone size: .
J gene: TRBJ2-5
D gene: .
CDR3 DNA: TGTGCCAGCAGCCGGACGACTACAGGGCTGGGGGAGACCCAGTACTTC
CDR3 protein: CASSRTTTGLGETQYF

V gene: TRBV18
clone size: .
J gene: TRBJ1-2
D gene: TRBD1
CDR3 DNA: TGTGCCAGCTCACCCCCAGGGACAGGGGTCCTACCACGGGGCTACACCTTC
CDR3 protein: CASSPPGTGVLPRGYTF

V gene: TRBV10-3
clone size: few
J gene: TRBJ1-6
D gene: TRBD1
CDR3 DNA: TGTGCCATCAGTGAACGGGCAGGGGGCCATAATTCACCCCTCCACTTT
CDR3 protein: CAISERAGGHNSPLHF

V gene: TRBV10-1
clone size: .
J gene: TRBJ2-2
D gene: .
CDR3 DNA: TGCGCCAGCAGTGATGGCGGGGAGCTGTTTTTT
CDR3 protein: CASSDGGELFF

V gene: TRBV28
clone size: .
J gene: TRBJ1-5
D gene: TRBD1
CDR3 DNA: TGTGCCAGCAGTCCAGGGGGCGCTTGGGGCCAGCCCCAGCATTTT
CDR3 protein: CASSPGGAWGQPQHF

V gene: TRBV20-1
clone size: .
J gene: TRBJ1-6
D gene: .
CDR3 DNA: TGCAGTGCTAGTGCGAGGCAGGGGCGGGCATCACCCCTCCACTTT
CDR3 protein: CSASARQGRASPLHF

V gene: TRBV3-1/TRBV3-2
clone size: once
J gene: TRBJ2-2
D gene: TRBD2
CDR3 DNA: TGTGCCAGCAGCCTGAGGCGGGGGGTCACCGGGGAGCTGTTTTTT
CDR3 protein: CASSLRRGVTGELFF

V gene: TRBV19
clone size: .
J gene: TRBJ2-1
D gene: .
CDR3 DNA: TGTGCCAGTAGTGAAGCAGGGGGACTCTACAATGAGCAGTTCTTC
CDR3 protein: CASSEAGGLYNEQFF

V gene: TRBV9
clone size: .
J gene: TRBJ1-3
D gene: .
CDR3 DNA: TGTGCCAGCAGCGTAAAGGCCGGGCTCTATGGAAACACCATATATTTT
CDR3 protein: CASSVKAGLYGNTIYF

V gene: TRBV7-6
clone size: .
J gene: TRBJ2-1
D gene: .
CDR3 DNA: TGTGCCAGCAGCTTGACGATCTCTATCGCCTCCTACAATGAGCAGTTCTTC
CDR3 protein: CASSLTISIASYNEQFF

V gene: TRBV7-2
clone size: .
J gene: TRBJ1-4
D gene: .
CDR3 DNA: TGTGCCAGCAGCTTAACTCGGCAGGGGAATGAAAAACTGTTTTTT
CDR3 protein: CASSLTRQGNEKLFF

V gene: TRBV24-1
clone size: .
J gene: TRBJ2-3
D gene: .
CDR3 DNA: TGTGCCACCAGAACCTCAGCTGGCAGCACAGATACGCAGTATTTT
CDR3 protein: CATRTSAGSTDTQYF

V gene: TRBV5-1
clone size: .
J gene: TRBJ2-6
D gene: .
CDR3 DNA: TGCGCCAGCAGCTTGAGGCTGATCTCTGGGGCCAACGTCCTGACTTTC
CDR3 protein: CASSLRLISGANVLTF

V gene: TRBV27
clone size: .
J gene: TRBJ1-6
D gene: TRBD1
CDR3 DNA: TGTGCCAGCAGCGTCGACAGGGAAAATTCACCCCTCCACTTT
CDR3 protein: CASSVDRENSPLHF